These T cell receptor beta chains were read from a single sample in a study of cytomegalovirus exposure and HLA in healthy donors. Libraries were prepared by immunoSEQ multiplex PCR; TCRdb keeps only in-frame clonotypes and omits some of them. The sample yields about 120,000 clones, about a sixth seen once. The material sequenced was PBMCs. These receptors came from a female donor in good health and CMV-seropositive. Both conserved end residues are part of each CDR3. Each record gives: J gene, D gene, clone size, V gene, CDR3 protein, CDR3 DNA. A D gene is named only where the DNA matches it firmly. Clone size is stated in some rows and not others, as once, few, many or a class when expanded.

>TRBJ2-3|TRBD2|few|TRBV5-1
CASSLVASGLTDTQYF
TGCGCCAGCAGCTTGGTGGCTAGCGGCCTTACAGATACGCAGTATTTT
>TRBJ2-2|NA|NA|TRBV29-1
CSVLFPGELFF
TGCAGCGTTCTTTTCCCCGGGGAGCTGTTTTTT
>TRBJ2-6|NA|NA|TRBV28
CASSLIRGSGANVLTF
TGTGCCAGCAGTTTAATCCGCGGCTCGGGGGCCAACGTCCTGACTTTC
>TRBJ1-1|NA|few|TRBV5-6
CASSLVRGTEAFF
TGTGCCAGCAGCTTGGTCAGGGGAACTGAAGCTTTCTTT
>TRBJ2-7|TRBD1|NA|TRBV11-2
CASSPGQGYSYEQYF
TGTGCCAGCAGCCCTGGACAGGGATACTCCTACGAGCAGTACTTC
>TRBJ2-1|NA|NA|TRBV13
CASSPPRLYNEQFF
TGTGCCAGCAGCCCCCCCCGTCTGTACAATGAGCAGTTCTTC
>TRBJ2-2|NA|NA|TRBV30
CAWNPGSNTGELFF
TGTGCCTGGAATCCAGGTTCGAACACCGGGGAGCTGTTTTTT
>TRBJ2-3|NA|NA|TRBV6-5
CASSRGTDTQYF
TGTGCCAGCTCACGGGGCACAGATACGCAGTATTTT
>TRBJ2-1|TRBD2|NA|TRBV7-9
CACDSRGAGVGNEQFF
TGTGCCTGCGATTCTCGGGGAGCGGGAGTGGGAAATGAGCAGTTCTTC
>TRBJ2-1|TRBD2|NA|TRBV9
CASTAAGGPNNEQFF
TGTGCCAGCACCGCGGCGGGGGGGCCCAACAATGAGCAGTTCTTC
>TRBJ2-2|NA|few|TRBV4-3
CASSQGGDTGELFF
TGCGCCAGCAGCCAAGGCGGAGACACCGGGGAGCTGTTTTTT
>TRBJ1-1|NA|few|TRBV7-9
CASSLGRHTEAFF
TGTGCCAGCAGCTTAGGCAGGCACACTGAAGCTTTCTTT
>TRBJ1-6|TRBD1|few|TRBV30
CAYTPGTVNSPLHF
TGTGCCTATACCCCCGGGACAGTAAATTCACCCCTCCACTTT
>TRBJ1-4|NA|NA|TRBV7-2
CASSLEDSPATNEKLFF
TGTGCCAGCAGCTTGGAGGACAGCCCAGCAACTAATGAAAAACTGTTTTTT
>TRBJ1-2|NA|NA|TRBV29-1
CSVEKEMRNYGYTF
TGCAGCGTTGAGAAGGAAATGAGGAACTATGGCTACACCTTC